This is a list of T cell receptor beta chains from one sample in a study of tumor-infiltrating lymphocytes in primary liver carcinoma. TCRdb redid the calling of the multiplex PCR reads with MiXCR, one entry per CDR3 protein. This table holds about 190,000 distinct CDR3 sequences, approximately 86% found once. The sample was tumor tissue from primary liver carcinoma. These receptor sequences come from a man in his forties with primary liver carcinoma and hepatitis B virus infection. The CDR3 runs from the conserved cysteine through the conserved F or W. Fields, in order: J gene, V gene, CDR3 length, D gene, CDR3 protein. D genes are given only for firm matches.

>TRBJ1-2|TRBV6-1|13|TRBD1
CASCTGQSYGYTF
>TRBJ2-1|TRBV4-2|15|NA
CASSHASDGCYERFF
>TRBJ2-7|TRBV6-6|11|NA
CVSSQGGEQYF
>TRBJ2-3|TRBV4-2|15|NA
CTSSGFEGSTDTQYF
>TRBJ1-1|TRBV20-1|14|TRBD1
CSDRVTTGGPEAFF
>TRBJ2-1|TRBV29-1|15|TRBD2
CSAGLVEWFYNEQFF
>TRBJ1-1|TRBV5-1|15|NA
CTSNLRQGLNTEAFF
>TRBJ2-3|TRBV12-5|16|NA
CGSGLTSWISLGMQYF
>TRBJ1-2|TRBV4-2|15|NA
CANSLSGARVYGYTF
>TRBJ2-7|TRBV29-1|15|NA
CSVEEMRGPGGRQYF
>TRBJ1-1|TRBV6-1|13|NA
CASSPQGRTEALF
>TRBJ2-3|TRBV12-5|15|TRBD2
CVSGRAGDGTDTQYF
>TRBJ1-5|TRBV4-1|15|NA
CASSPIEGNNQPQHF
>TRBJ2-7|TRBV12-3/TRBV12-4|16|NA
CVSILAAGLGLYEQYF
>TRBJ1-5|TRBV4-3|13|NA
CASIQSRVQPQHF
>TRBJ1-5|TRBV11-2|16|NA
CATGLGDTGWAQPQHF
>TRBJ1-1|TRBV12-3/TRBV12-4|13|NA
CAGSFKSGTEPFF
>TRBJ2-4|TRBV11-1|17|TRBD2
CTSSFPETSGTKNIHYF
>TRBJ2-7|TRBV4-3|15|TRBD2
CSSSQHRRAGDEQYF
>TRBJ2-2|TRBV29-1|16|NA
CSVENPLGTNTRELFF
>TRBJ2-7|TRBV4-3|15|NA
CASSQDGGAEDEQYF
>TRBJ2-6|TRBV5-6|18|NA
CDSSLARAGKAGANVLTF
>TRBJ2-5|TRBV6-1|14|NA
CARSQGLIQETQYF
>TRBJ1-2|TRBV5-1|14|TRBD1
CASSAWTGDDGYTF
>TRBJ1-2|TRBV4-3|13|NA
CASSQVEGGGYSF
>TRBJ1-2|TRBV4-2|13|NA
CASSQDTGSGYTF
>TRBJ2-5|TRBV6-1|15|NA
CASSWKAREVYELYF